This T cell receptor beta chain was sequenced during a study of regulatory T cells in long-lasting Graves disease. Trimming cost V 0 bases and J 4 bases, with 10 bases left between them. In germline, CDR1 is SGHRS, CDR2 YFSETQ. There are 14 residues in the CDR3. The time point is: newly diagnosed GD, antithyroid drugs for less than 3 months. From PBMCs, RNA was extracted and then used to make the TCR library. Study results and limitations: Persistent disease favored TRBV28, TRBJ1-2 and TRBJ2-5. Examination was confined to peripheral blood, excluding thyroid tissue.

There are many counts of this clonotype. Its antigen is unidentified. To make TCR beta libraries, researchers used iRepertoire HTBI primers and Arm-PCR of CDR3 regions. Each CDR3 protein gets one entry after TCRdb re-called the multiplex PCR reads with MiXCR. The data hold some 560,000 distinct CDR3 sequences, with around 16% observed a single time. These data also formed part of another study, on T cells in Graves' hyperthyroidism and ophthalmopathy. From that second work: The patients, who ranged from 18 to 65 in age, presented with newly diagnosed hyperthyroidism lasting under 2 months. Ophthalmopathy was identified by the model a median around 6.9 months ahead of onset.

The specimen was peripheral blood mononuclear cells (PBMCs), collected at new diagnosis, from a patient treated with antithyroid drugs. This chain connects TRBV5-1 to TRBJ1-1; D is undetermined. The sequence came from a woman aged 35 to 59 with Graves disease. The CDR3 sequence: CASSLATTSTEAFF. Here the CDR3 DNA reads TGCGCCAGCAGCTTGGCCACGACAAGCACTGAAGCTTTCTTT.